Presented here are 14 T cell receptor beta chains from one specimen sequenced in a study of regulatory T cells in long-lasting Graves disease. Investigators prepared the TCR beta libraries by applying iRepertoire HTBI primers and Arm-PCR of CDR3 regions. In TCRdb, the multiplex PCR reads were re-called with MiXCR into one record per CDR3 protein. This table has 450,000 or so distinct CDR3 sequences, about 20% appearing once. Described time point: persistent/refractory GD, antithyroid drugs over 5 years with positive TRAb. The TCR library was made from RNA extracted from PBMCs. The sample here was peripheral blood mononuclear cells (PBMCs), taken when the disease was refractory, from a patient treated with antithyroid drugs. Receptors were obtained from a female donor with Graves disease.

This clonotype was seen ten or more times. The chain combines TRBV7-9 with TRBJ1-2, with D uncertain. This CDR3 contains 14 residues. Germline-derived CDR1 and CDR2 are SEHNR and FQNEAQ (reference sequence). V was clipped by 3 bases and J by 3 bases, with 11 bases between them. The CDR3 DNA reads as TGTGCCAGCAGCTTGGGAGGATTGGACTATGGCTACACCTTC. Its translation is CASSLGGLDYGYTF.

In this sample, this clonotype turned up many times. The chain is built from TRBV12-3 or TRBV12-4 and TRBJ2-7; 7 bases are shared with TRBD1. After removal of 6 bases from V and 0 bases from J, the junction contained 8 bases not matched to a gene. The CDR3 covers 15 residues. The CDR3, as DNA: TGTGCCAGCAGGGTGAGACAGGGAAGCTCCTACGAGCAGTACTTC. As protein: CASRVRQGSSYEQYF.

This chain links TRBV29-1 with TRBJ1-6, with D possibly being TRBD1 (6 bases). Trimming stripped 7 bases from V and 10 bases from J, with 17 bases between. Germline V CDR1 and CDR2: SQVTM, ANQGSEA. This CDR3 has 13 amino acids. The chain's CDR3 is CSAHRDCESPLHF. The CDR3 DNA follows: TGCAGCGCACACAGGGACTGTGAGTCACCCCTCCACTTT.

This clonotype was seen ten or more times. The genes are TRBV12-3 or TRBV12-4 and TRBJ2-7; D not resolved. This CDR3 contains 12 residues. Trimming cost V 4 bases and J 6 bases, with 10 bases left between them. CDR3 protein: CASSSEVLEQYF. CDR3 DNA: TGTGCCAGCAGTTCTGAGGTGCTCGAGCAGTACTTC.

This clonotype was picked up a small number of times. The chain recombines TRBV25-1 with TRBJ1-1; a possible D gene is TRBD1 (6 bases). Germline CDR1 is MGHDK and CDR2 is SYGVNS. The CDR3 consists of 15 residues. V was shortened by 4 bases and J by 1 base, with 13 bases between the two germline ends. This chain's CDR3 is CASSVNRAQNTEAFF. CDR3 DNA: TGTGCCAGCAGTGTAAACAGGGCTCAGAACACTGAAGCTTTCTTT.

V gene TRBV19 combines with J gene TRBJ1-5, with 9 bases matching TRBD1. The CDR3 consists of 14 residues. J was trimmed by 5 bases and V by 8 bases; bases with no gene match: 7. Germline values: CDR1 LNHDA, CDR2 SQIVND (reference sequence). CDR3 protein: CASGGDRVDQPQHF. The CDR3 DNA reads TGTGCCAGTGGTGGGGACAGGGTCGATCAGCCCCAGCATTTT.

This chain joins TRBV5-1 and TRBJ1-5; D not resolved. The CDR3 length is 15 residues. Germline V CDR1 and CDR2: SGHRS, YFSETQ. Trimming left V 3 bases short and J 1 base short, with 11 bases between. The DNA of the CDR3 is TGCGCCAGCAGCTCCTCGGGAGAGAGCAATCAGCCCCAGCATTTT. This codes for CASSSSGESNQPQHF.

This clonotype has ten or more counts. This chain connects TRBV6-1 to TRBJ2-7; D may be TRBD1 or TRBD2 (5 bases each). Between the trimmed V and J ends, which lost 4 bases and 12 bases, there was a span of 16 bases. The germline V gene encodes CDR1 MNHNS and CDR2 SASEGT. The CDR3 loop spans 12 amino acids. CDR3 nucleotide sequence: TGTGCCAGCAGTGGCCGGGACGGCGTCACGTACTTC. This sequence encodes CASSGRDGVTYF.

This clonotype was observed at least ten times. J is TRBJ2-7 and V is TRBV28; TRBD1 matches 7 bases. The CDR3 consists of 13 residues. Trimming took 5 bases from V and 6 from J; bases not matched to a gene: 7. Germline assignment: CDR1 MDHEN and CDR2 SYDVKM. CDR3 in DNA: TGTGCCAGCAGTCCACCAGACAGGGCCGAGCAGTACTTC. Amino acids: CASSPPDRAEQYF. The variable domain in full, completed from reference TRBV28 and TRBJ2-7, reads DVKVTQSSRYLVKRTGEKVFLECVQDMDHENMFWYRQDPGLGLRLIYFSYDVKMKEKGDIPEGYSVSREKKERFSLILESASTNQTSMYLCASSPPDRAEQYFGPGTRLTVT.

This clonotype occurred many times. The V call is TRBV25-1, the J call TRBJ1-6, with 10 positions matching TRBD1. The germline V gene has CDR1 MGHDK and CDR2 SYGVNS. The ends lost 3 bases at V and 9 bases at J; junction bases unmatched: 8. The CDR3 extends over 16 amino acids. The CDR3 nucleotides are TGTGCCAGCAGTGATTCGTTGGGGACAGGGGTTTCACCCCTCCACTTT. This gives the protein CASSDSLGTGVSPLHF.

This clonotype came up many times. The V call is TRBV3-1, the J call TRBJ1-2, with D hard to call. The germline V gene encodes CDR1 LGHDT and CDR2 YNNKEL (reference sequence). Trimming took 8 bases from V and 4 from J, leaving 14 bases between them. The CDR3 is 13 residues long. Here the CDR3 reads CASSDRSGYGYTF. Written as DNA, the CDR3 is TGTGCCAGCTCGGATCGGTCCGGCTATGGCTACACCTTC.

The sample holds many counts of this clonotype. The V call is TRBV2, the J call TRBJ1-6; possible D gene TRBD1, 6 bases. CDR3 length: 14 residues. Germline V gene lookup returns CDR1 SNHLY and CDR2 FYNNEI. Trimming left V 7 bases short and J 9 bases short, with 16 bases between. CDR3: CASNLQGLSSPLHF. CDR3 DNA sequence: TGTGCCAGCAACCTACAGGGTTTAAGTTCACCCCTCCACTTT.

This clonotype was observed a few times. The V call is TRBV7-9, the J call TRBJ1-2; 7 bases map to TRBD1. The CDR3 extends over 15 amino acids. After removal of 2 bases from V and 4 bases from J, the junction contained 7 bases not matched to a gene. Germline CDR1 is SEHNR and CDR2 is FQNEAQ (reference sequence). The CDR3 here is CASSLTMSGGYGYTF. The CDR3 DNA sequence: TGTGCCAGCAGCTTAACTATGTCAGGGGGCTATGGCTACACCTTC.

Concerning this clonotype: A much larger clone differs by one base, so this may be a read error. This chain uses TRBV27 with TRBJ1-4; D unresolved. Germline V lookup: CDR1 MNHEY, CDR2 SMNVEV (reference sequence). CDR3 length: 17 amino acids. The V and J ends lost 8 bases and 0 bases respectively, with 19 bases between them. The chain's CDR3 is CASGIGWVVATNEKLFF. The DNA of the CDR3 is TGTGCCAGCGGGATAGGCTGGGTAGTTGCAACTAATGAAAAACTGTTTTTT.